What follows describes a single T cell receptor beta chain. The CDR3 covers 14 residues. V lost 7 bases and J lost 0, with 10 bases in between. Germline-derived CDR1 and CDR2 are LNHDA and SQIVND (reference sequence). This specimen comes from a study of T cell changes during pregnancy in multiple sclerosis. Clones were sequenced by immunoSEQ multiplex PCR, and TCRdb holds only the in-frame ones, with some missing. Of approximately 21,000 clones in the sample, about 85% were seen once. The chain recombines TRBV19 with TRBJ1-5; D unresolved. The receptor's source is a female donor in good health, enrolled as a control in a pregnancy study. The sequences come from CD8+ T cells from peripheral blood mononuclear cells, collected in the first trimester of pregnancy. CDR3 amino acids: CASKRGYSNQPQHF. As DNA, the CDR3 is TGTGCCAGTAAAAGAGGATATAGCAATCAGCCCCAGCATTTT.